The 26 T cell receptor beta chains below all came from one sample that was sequenced in a study of cytomegalovirus exposure and HLA in healthy donors. PCR amplification relied on 60 Vbeta primers (plus 13 Jbeta primers). Sequenced by immunoSEQ multiplex PCR; TCRdb stores in-frame clones only, minus some. The sample carries fewer than 85,000 clones, about 79% recorded once. Source material: PBMCs. The origin of the receptors is a man between 65 and 79 years old in good health and CMV-seropositive.

The rearrangement joins TRBV5-1 to TRBJ1-5, with 8 bases that match TRBD1. There are 15 residues in the CDR3. CDR1 and CDR2 from the germline V gene are SGHRS and YFSETQ. The ends lost 4 bases at V and 1 base at J; junction bases unmatched: 4. CDR3: CASSPDRGSNQPQHF. CDR3 bases: TGCGCCAGCAGCCCTGACAGGGGAAGCAATCAGCCCCAGCATTTT. The whole variable domain, filled in from reference TRBV5-1 and TRBJ1-5, reads KAGVTQTPRYLIKTRGQQVTLSCSPISGHRSVSWYQQTPGQGLQFLFEYFSETQRNKGNFPGRFSGRQFSNSRSEMNVSTLELGDSALYLCASSPDRGSNQPQHFGDGTRLSIL.

The chain is built from TRBV7-2 and TRBJ2-5; 10 positions match TRBD2. V dropped 4 bases and J dropped 3; count of bases not matched to a gene: 8. CDR1 is SGHTA, CDR2 FQGNSA, per germline. The CDR3 runs 16 residues. Here the CDR3 reads CASSSISGGAEETQYF. In DNA, the CDR3 is TGTGCCAGCAGCTCGATAAGCGGGGGGGCCGAAGAGACCCAGTACTTC.

The gene calls are TRBV9 and TRBJ1-4; a possible D gene is TRBD1 (6 bases). Germline loops: CDR1 SGDLS, CDR2 YYNGEE. The CDR3 has 12 amino acids. V lost 4 bases and J lost 12, with 13 bases in between. The CDR3 region has the DNA TGTGCCAGCAGCTCTCTACAGGGCCAACTGTTTTTT. Its translation is CASSSLQGQLFF.

This chain joins TRBV6-4 and TRBJ2-7; no firm D call. CDR3 length: 12 residues. Germline loops: CDR1 MRHNA, CDR2 SNTAGT. With 4 bases removed from V and 2 bases from J, the gap between germline ends came to 6 bases. CDR3 loop: CASSVLPYEQYF. The CDR3 DNA is TGTGCCAGCAGTGTCCTACCCTACGAGCAGTACTTC.

The chain recombines TRBV2 with TRBJ2-2, with 10 bases lining up with TRBD2. Germline CDR1 and CDR2: SNHLY and FYNNEI. The ends lost 5 bases at V and 5 bases at J; junction bases unmatched: 5. There are 15 residues in the CDR3. The CDR3 DNA sequence: TGTGCCAGCAGTCAAAGCGGGAGGGCTACCGGGGAGCTGTTTTTT. Translating gives CASSQSGRATGELFF.

This chain uses TRBV29-1 with TRBJ1-5; D is unclear. With 6 bases removed from V and 3 bases from J, the gap between germline ends came to 15 bases. Germline CDR1 SQVTM, CDR2 ANQGSEA. The CDR3 is 14 residues long. CDR3 DNA: TGCAGCGTATCTTTAGAAGATCCCAATCAGCCCCAGCATTTT. Protein sequence: CSVSLEDPNQPQHF.

This chain joins TRBV7-2 and TRBJ2-1; 8 bases agree with TRBD1. In germline, CDR1 is SGHTA, CDR2 FQGNSA. The V segment lost 3 bases and the J segment 10 bases; nucleotides outside the gene matches: 8. CDR3 size: 14 residues. CDR3 sequence (DNA): TGTGCCAGCAGCTTCGACAGGGGTCGGGGGGAGCAGTTCTTC. Translated, it gives CASSFDRGRGEQFF. Looking up the rest from reference TRBV7-2 and TRBJ2-1 gives the full variable domain: GAGVSQSPSNKVTEKGKDVELRCDPISGHTALYWYRQSLGQGLEFLIYFQGNSAPDKSGLPSDRFSAERTGGSVSTLTIQRTQQEDSAVYLCASSFDRGRGEQFFGPGTRLTVL.

This chain joins TRBV28 and TRBJ1-5; TRBD1 aligns across 8 bases. The ends lost 4 bases at V and 5 bases at J; junction bases unmatched: 4. Per the germline V gene, CDR1 is MDHEN and CDR2 is SYDVKM. This CDR3 is built from 14 residues. The CDR3: CASSSGTGHQPQHF. The CDR3 coding sequence is TGTGCCAGCAGTTCGGGGACAGGCCATCAGCCCCAGCATTTT.

Here the CDR3 reads CASSQTGQSYGYTF. In DNA form, the CDR3 reads TGTGCCAGCTCACAGACAGGACAGAGTTATGGCTACACCTTC. The chain carries TRBV18 and TRBJ1-2, with a weak D call TRBD1 (6 bases). CDR3 length: 14 amino acids. The V gene's germline CDR1 is KGHSH and CDR2 LQKENI. V dropped 4 bases and J dropped 5 bases, with 14 bases sitting between them.

The rearrangement uses TRBV7-2 and TRBJ2-3, with 12 nucleotides matching TRBD2. Germline V lookup: CDR1 SGHTA, CDR2 FQGNSA. The V and J ends lost 4 bases and 2 bases, in that order; junction bases with no gene match: 4. The CDR3 is 16 residues long. CDR3 DNA sequence: TGTGCCAGCAGCTCAACTAGCGGGGGGTTCACAGATACGCAGTATTTT. This gives the protein CASSSTSGGFTDTQYF.

This rearrangement joins TRBV7-6 to TRBJ2-7, with D possibly matching TRBD1 (6 bases). This CDR3 spans 14 amino acids. The V gene lost 0 bases and the J gene lost 5 bases, with 11 bases spanning the gap. Germline V gene data show CDR1 as SGHVS and CDR2 as FNYEAQ. CDR3 nucleotides: TGTGCCAGCAGCTTAGCACAGGGTATGGACGAGCAGTACTTC. Its protein is CASSLAQGMDEQYF.

The chain joins TRBV7-8 to TRBJ2-3, with 14 bases identical to TRBD2. The germline CDR1 and CDR2 sequences are SGHVS and FQNEAQ. V lost 4 bases, J lost 4 bases, and 1 base stayed unmatched. The CDR3 is 15 residues long. The DNA of the CDR3 is TGTGCCAGCAGCTCGACTAGCGGGGGGGCAGATACGCAGTATTTT. This gives the protein CASSSTSGGADTQYF.

Only one count was recorded for this clone. The chain links TRBV5-1 to TRBJ1-4, with 9 bases identical to TRBD1. V lost 4 bases to trimming and J lost 7 bases; unmatched junction nucleotides: 5. Germline CDR1 and CDR2: SGHRS and YFSETQ. The CDR3 covers 14 residues. For the CDR3, the DNA is TGCGCCAGCAGCCCGGGACAGGGCGGTGAAAAACTGTTTTTT. Amino acids: CASSPGQGGEKLFF.

This clone came up a few times. This sequence joins TRBV5-1 and TRBJ1-2, with 10 bases aligning to TRBD1. This CDR3 is built from 14 residues. With V trimmed by 3 bases and J by 4 bases, 3 bases remained unmatched. Germline V lookup: CDR1 SGHRS, CDR2 YFSETQ. The CDR3 DNA sequence: TGCGCCAGCAGCTCCGGACAGGGGGGCTATGGCTACACCTTC. This sequence encodes CASSSGQGGYGYTF.

The chain links TRBV28 to TRBJ2-7, with D possibly TRBD1 on 6 matching bases. CDR1 and CDR2 (germline): MDHEN, SYDVKM. Trimming pared 6 bases from V and 6 bases from J, leaving 12 bases between. CDR3 length: 12 residues. As DNA, the CDR3 is TGTGCCAGCAGCCAAGGGGGAGCCGAGCAGTACTTC. Amino acid sequence: CASSQGGAEQYF.

V and J are TRBV7-9 and TRBJ2-7; 8 bases align to TRBD2. Germline V CDR1 and CDR2: SEHNR, FQNEAQ (reference sequence). The CDR3 loop spans 16 amino acids. The ends lost 4 bases at V and 7 bases at J; junction bases unmatched: 15. CDR3 in DNA: TGTGCCAGCAGCTACAGAATCCCGGGACTAGGTATAGAGCAGTACTTC. It yields the protein CASSYRIPGLGIEQYF.

The chain uses TRBV28 and TRBJ1-5, with 10 bases that match TRBD1. The germline CDR1 and CDR2 sequences are MDHEN and SYDVKM. V was pared by 5 bases and J by 5 bases, with 6 bases of the junction left unmatched. The CDR3 has 15 amino acids. The CDR3 region is CASSTGTGVDQPQHF. CDR3 DNA: TGTGCCAGCAGTACTGGGACAGGGGTGGATCAGCCCCAGCATTTT.

This clone has a handful of counts. This sequence joins TRBV10-3 and TRBJ2-1; 8 positions match TRBD1. This CDR3 comprises 11 residues. V lost 8 bases, J lost 11 bases, and 5 bases stayed unmatched. Germline V gives CDR1 ENHRY, CDR2 SYGVKD. The CDR3 nucleotides are TGTGCCATCGAGACAGGGGACCAGCAGTTCTTC. Its protein is CAIETGDQQFF.

This chain links TRBV15 with TRBJ2-1; a weak D match, TRBD1 (6 bases). CDR3 length: 15 amino acids. The V and J ends lost 0 bases and 4 bases respectively, with 10 bases between them. Germline V gives CDR1 LNHNV, CDR2 YYDKDF (reference sequence). The CDR3 reads CATSRDDRIYNEQFF. CDR3 coding DNA: TGTGCCACCAGCAGAGACGACAGGATTTACAATGAGCAGTTCTTC.

This chain connects TRBV6-4 to TRBJ2-2; a weak D match, TRBD2 (5 bases). Germline values: CDR1 MRHNA, CDR2 SNTAGT. Trimming stripped 5 bases from V and 7 bases from J, with 11 bases between. The CDR3 covers 13 residues. CDR3 region: CASSTSRGGELFF. CDR3 nucleotides: TGTGCCAGCAGTACCTCCCGGGGCGGGGAGCTGTTTTTT.

This clone appeared a few times. V gene TRBV7-9 combines with J gene TRBJ2-1, with 10 bases aligning to TRBD1. With 3 bases clipped from V and 7 bases from J, the junction kept 3 bases outside the gene matches. Germline assignment: CDR1 SEHNR and CDR2 FQNEAQ (reference sequence). The CDR3 runs to 14 residues. CDR3 loop: CASSFGQGVNEQFF. Written as DNA, the CDR3 is TGTGCCAGCAGCTTTGGACAGGGGGTAAATGAGCAGTTCTTC.

The chain employs TRBV9 and TRBJ2-2; D is unclear. This CDR3 region has 15 residues. CDR1 and CDR2 from the germline V gene are SGDLS and YYNGEE. Trimming shortened V by 0 bases and J by 2 bases, and 8 bases separated the two germline ends. The CDR3 DNA is TGTGCCAGCAGCGTAGCTGCTAGAAACACCGGGGAGCTGTTTTTT. Protein product: CASSVAARNTGELFF.

The chain has TRBV19 and TRBJ1-1, with D unresolved. The CDR3 is made up of 13 amino acids. V was shortened by 3 bases and J by 11 bases, with 16 bases between the two germline ends. Per the germline V gene, CDR1 is LNHDA and CDR2 is SQIVND (reference sequence). CDR3 region: CASSISERTPAFF. Written as DNA, the CDR3 is TGTGCCAGTAGTATTTCCGAAAGGACTCCGGCTTTCTTT.

This clone was detected only a few times. J is TRBJ2-4 and V is TRBV9, with 7 bases aligning to TRBD2. CDR3 length: 14 amino acids. With V trimmed by 3 bases and J by 6 bases, 6 bases remained unmatched. Germline V gives CDR1 SGDLS, CDR2 YYNGEE. CDR3 amino acids: CASSASGEGNIQYF. The CDR3 coding sequence is TGTGCCAGCAGCGCGTCGGGGGAGGGAAACATTCAGTACTTC.

V and J are TRBV29-1 and TRBJ1-3, with a possible D match to TRBD1 (6 bases). The ends were cut back, 3 bases at V and 0 bases at J, with 12 bases in the middle. The CDR3 is 15 amino acids. The V gene's germline CDR1 is SQVTM and CDR2 ANQGSEA. The CDR3 reads CSVDTTGISGNTIYF. The CDR3 bases are TGCAGCGTTGACACTACAGGGATCTCTGGAAACACCATATATTTT.

The chain has TRBV29-1 and TRBJ2-2; 9 bases are a match to TRBD1. Trimming took 7 bases from V and 1 from J; bases not matched to a gene: 4. Germline CDR1 and CDR2: SQVTM and ANQGSEA. CDR3 length: 14 amino acids. The CDR3 loop is CSAKGQGNTGELFF. DNA of the CDR3: TGCAGCGCTAAGGGACAGGGGAACACCGGGGAGCTGTTTTTT.